This T cell receptor (beta chain) was obtained from a study of blood T cell repertoires in COVID-19. Overall study: COVID-19 samples from acute and convalescent phases originated in the United States, Italy and Spain. T cells, B-cell-depleted T cells, or PBMCs provided the cDNA or gDNA that served as material.

The V and J ends lost 5 bases and 1 base respectively, with 10 bases between them. This CDR3 region has 15 residues. From germline, CDR1 is KGHDR and CDR2 SFDVKD. Repertoires were generated with immunoSEQ multiplex PCR, while TCRdb's copy carries only in-frame clones and drops some. The data hold some 45,000 clones, with 70% to 85% observed a single time. The V call is TRBV24-1, the J call TRBJ1-4, with a possible D match to TRBD1 (5 bases). The clonotype originates from a man aged 55 to 69 with acute or convalescent COVID-19. Sequences were obtained from peripheral blood. DNA of the CDR3: TGTGCCACCAGTGCTGGGGCCCTAACTAATGAAAAACTGTTTTTT. It is translated as CATSAGALTNEKLFF.